This T cell receptor (beta chain) was recorded in a study of T cell changes during pregnancy in multiple sclerosis. Germline CDR1 is MDHEN and CDR2 is SYDVKM. After removal of 5 bases from V and 8 bases from J, the junction contained 15 bases not matched to a gene. The CDR3 loop spans 15 amino acids. Sequencing was performed with immunoSEQ multiplex PCR; in TCRdb, only in-frame clones are kept and a portion is missing. The sample shows nearly 110,000 clones, 75% to 95% of them seen only once. This clonotype was obtained from a female donor with multiple sclerosis, enrolled in a pregnancy study. Here the sequenced sample was peripheral blood, taken before pregnancy. The chain combines TRBV28 with TRBJ2-7; 7 bases agree with TRBD1. The CDR3 DNA follows: TGTGCCAGCAGTCCCCGACAGGGCTTCTACCTCAAGCAGTACTTC. The encoded protein is CASSPRQGFYLKQYF.